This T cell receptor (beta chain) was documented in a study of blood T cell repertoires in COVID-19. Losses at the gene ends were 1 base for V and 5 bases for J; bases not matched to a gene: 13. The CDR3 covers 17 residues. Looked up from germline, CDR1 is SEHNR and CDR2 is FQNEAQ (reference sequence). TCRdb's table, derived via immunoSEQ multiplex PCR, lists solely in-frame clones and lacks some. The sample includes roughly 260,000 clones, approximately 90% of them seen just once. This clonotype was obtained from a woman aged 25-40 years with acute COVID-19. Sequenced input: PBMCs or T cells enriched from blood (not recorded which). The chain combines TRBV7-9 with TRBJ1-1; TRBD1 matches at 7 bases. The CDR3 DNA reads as TGTGCCAGCAGCTTAGTGAGGGGGCTCAAAGCTGATACTGAAGCTTTCTTT. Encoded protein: CASSLVRGLKADTEAFF.